Each of the 10 T cell receptor beta chains below was sequenced from the same sample in a study of T-cell reconstitution after alpha-beta-depleted transplantation in children. Unique molecular identifiers featured in how the TCRbeta library was prepared. TCRdb recomputed calls from the PCR reads with MiXCR, one row per CDR3 protein. The sample yields about 980,000 distinct CDR3 sequences, roughly 29% seen once. This specimen was PBMCs, mostly from graft donor cells, taken 360 days after TCRalphabeta/CD19-depleted stem cell transplant. The receptors here all came from a boy younger than two who had a stem cell transplant for SCID, so the T cells may come from the graft donor.

This clonotype has more than one count but fewer than ten. V is TRBV12-3 or TRBV12-4 and J is TRBJ2-7; D remains ambiguous. This CDR3 comprises 14 residues. Trimming took off 2 bases at V and 4 bases at J, with 12 bases between the two ends. CDR3: CASSLTPSLYEQYF. For the CDR3, the DNA is TGTGCCAGCAGTTTAACCCCCAGCCTTTACGAGCAGTACTTC.

This clonotype was found a few times. The chain joins TRBV15 to TRBJ2-7, with D perhaps matching TRBD1 (5 bases). With 2 bases removed from V and 5 bases from J, the gap between germline ends came to 7 bases. The CDR3 runs to 12 residues. Germline CDR1 and CDR2: LNHNV and YYDKDF (reference sequence). For the CDR3, the DNA is TGTGCCACCAGCAGAACAGGTAACGAGCAGTACTTC. Translation: CATSRTGNEQYF.

The chain has TRBV6-1 and TRBJ1-2; 9 positions match TRBD1. This CDR3 is 18 amino acids long. V dropped 5 bases and J dropped 8; count of bases not matched to a gene: 21. Germline CDR1 MNHNS, CDR2 SASEGT. CDR3 amino acids: CASSRNFYQRTGGEGYTF. The CDR3 DNA reads TGTGCCAGCAGTAGAAATTTTTACCAACGCACAGGGGGCGAGGGCTACACCTTC.

This clonotype has more than one count but fewer than ten. V gene TRBV10-3 combines with J gene TRBJ2-3, with D perhaps matching TRBD1 (6 bases). Trimming cost V 8 bases and J 2 bases, with 11 bases left between them. The CDR3 spans 13 residues. CDR1 and CDR2 (germline): ENHRY, SYGVKD. This chain's CDR3 is CAIGNRDTDTQYF. The CDR3 DNA reads as TGTGCCATCGGCAACAGGGACACAGATACGCAGTATTTT.

This chain links TRBV11-1 with TRBJ2-5, with D maybe TRBD1 (5 bases). The V and J ends lost 5 bases and 2 bases respectively, with 27 bases between them. CDR1 is SGHAT, CDR2 FQDESV, per germline (reference sequence). There are 19 residues in the CDR3. DNA for the CDR3: TGTGCCAGCAGCCAGGGCTTAGTACGTGACACATCTTATCAAGAGACCCAGTACTTC. Protein sequence: CASSQGLVRDTSYQETQYF.

The rearrangement uses TRBV5-1 and TRBJ2-7; D ambiguous. The length of the CDR3 is 14 residues. Germline CDR1 and CDR2: SGHRS and YFSETQ. With 0 bases removed from V and 5 bases from J, the gap between germline ends came to 12 bases. The CDR3 reads CASSLGVEKHEQYF. The DNA for the CDR3 is TGCGCCAGCAGCTTGGGGGTAGAAAAACACGAGCAGTACTTC.

This clonotype appeared a few times. V gene TRBV29-1 combines with J gene TRBJ2-7, with D possibly TRBD1 on 6 matching bases. Trimming pared 7 bases from V and 5 bases from J, leaving 15 bases between. This CDR3 comprises 12 residues. Germline V gene lookup returns CDR1 SQVTM and CDR2 ANQGSEA. The chain's CDR3 is CSGWGRGNEQYF. CDR3 DNA sequence: TGCAGCGGATGGGGGCGCGGCAACGAGCAGTACTTC.

The gene calls are TRBV28 and TRBJ2-5, with a possible D match to TRBD1 (6 bases). V was cut by 1 base and J by 5 bases, with 14 bases left in between. CDR1 and CDR2 from the germline V gene are MDHEN and SYDVKM. The CDR3 runs to 15 residues. CDR3 DNA sequence: TGTGCCAGCAGTTTATTTTACAGGGATGAGGAGACCCAGTACTTC. Its protein is CASSLFYRDEETQYF.

This sequence joins TRBV19 and TRBJ1-5; tentatively, D is TRBD1 (5 bases). The V end lost 6 bases, the J end lost 4 bases, and 13 bases lay between the germline ends. The CDR3 loop spans 14 amino acids. Germline V lookup: CDR1 LNHDA, CDR2 SQIVND (reference sequence). CDR3 protein: CASRYGASNQPQHF. The CDR3 DNA is TGTGCCAGTAGATACGGGGCTAGTAATCAGCCCCAGCATTTT.

The rearrangement uses TRBV28 and TRBJ2-2; TRBD2 agrees at 7 bases. V shed 5 bases and J 0 bases; nucleotides not matched to a gene: 12. The CDR3 covers 18 residues. Germline assignment: CDR1 MDHEN and CDR2 SYDVKM. The CDR3 nucleotides are TGTGCCAGCAGTCGGACTAGGCGGATACACGCGAACACCGGGGAGCTGTTTTTT. Protein: CASSRTRRIHANTGELFF.